This TCR beta chain was obtained from a study of T cell changes during pregnancy in multiple sclerosis. Using immunoSEQ multiplex PCR, the repertoire was profiled, and TCRdb retains in-frame clones only, with some absent. The repertoire includes 26,000 or so clones, about nine tenths of them detected once, and less than 10% sits in the top ten. This clone was detected only once. Germline lookup yields CDR1 SEHNR and CDR2 FQNEAQ (reference sequence). Trimming pared 6 bases from V and 0 bases from J, leaving 11 bases between. The CDR3 runs to 14 residues. Sequences were derived from CD8+ T cells from peripheral blood mononuclear cells, sampled in the second trimester of pregnancy. This rearrangement joins TRBV7-9 to TRBJ1-1; D is possibly TRBD1 (6 bases). The clonotype was recovered from a female donor with multiple sclerosis, enrolled in a pregnancy study. In DNA, the CDR3 is TGTGCCAGCAGGGGGGGGCAGATGAACACTGAAGCTTTCTTT. It is translated as CASRGGQMNTEAFF.